The sequence of this T cell receptor (beta chain) was determined in a study of graft-versus-host responses after intestinal transplantation (dated by TCRdb to 2020 to 2022). As for the study more broadly: The transplants that recipients got were multivisceral, liver-intestinal, or isolated intestinal. Every recipient was given anti-thymocyte globulin induction, then maintenance tacrolimus and steroids for around three years. After intestinal transplantation, graft-versus-host and host-versus-graft alloreactive T cell clones in the graft, circulation and bone marrow were tracked using bulk TCR-beta CDR3 sequencing. Alloreactive clones were identified by sequencing pre-transplant mixed lymphocyte reaction products and comparing them with unstimulated pre-transplant donor and recipient T cells. The cohort enrolled some 23 intestinal transplant recipients, one of whom was a retransplant, and a few patients without pretransplant specimens were excluded. A peak of at least 4% donor T cells among recipient peripheral blood mononuclear cells was the definition used for donor T cell macrochimerism. Samples from a few later patients were sequenced in-house on an Illumina MiSeq with MiXCR processing rather than by the commercial service. Summary of the overall study and its limitations: High GvH to HvG T cell clonal ratios were observed in the allografts of patients with donor T cell macrochimerism. The conclusions were limited by the relatively low number and heterogeneity of the intestinal transplant patients. Early after transplant, declines in HvG clones were associated with peak levels of circulating GvH clones. GvH clones were found in recipient bone marrow, and some of the GvH clones appeared earlier in ileal mucosa or blood, which is consistent with an intestinal mucosal origin.

The CDR3 covers 17 residues, taking in both the cysteine and the phenylalanine. The kept DNA is CDR3 alone, 51 bases in frame from the first base. In the germline V gene, CDR1 corresponds to SGHRS and CDR2 to YFSETQ. Cut back by 0 bases and 0 bases, the V and J ends lie 13 bases apart. Library preparation was by the immunoSEQ multiplex PCR assay. High-throughput TCR-beta CDR3 sequencing of genomic DNA from most patients was performed by Adaptive Biotechnologies. The original pipeline was this. TCR sequencing data were retrieved from Adaptive's ImmunoSEQ software for roughly 17 patients, whereas a few other patients were processed with MiXCR and VDJtools. CDR3 nucleotide sequences shared between donor and recipient were removed because their origin could not be assigned. At least 2-fold expansion over unstimulated cells and a minimum CFSE-low frequency of 0.002% (template counts) or 0.001% (read counts) were required for clones to be classified as alloreactive. Clones were considered mappable if detected in sequenced pre-transplant spleen, lymph node, or MLR CFSE-low populations of the donor or recipient. Cumulative frequency of alloreactive clones was calculated as a percentage of all sequences weighted by copy number. TCRdb took this table from immuneACCESS and kept in-frame rearrangements with V and J called. Such tables lack part of the clones; where checked against another copy, unresolved V genes explain under half of the gap, and the rest is unexplained. V, J and clone size derive from that table, while D and trimming were established from the DNA sequence. For this sample the table gives 43,000 or so clones, of which about 94% were detected only once. Of the sample, 1.5% to 2% falls within the top ten clones.

Blood samples were collected up to 4 times in the first month after transplant and then at least monthly when available. With respect to this clone: Its recognized antigen is unknown. No much larger clone exists at a distance of one base, and base qualities are not known.

This TCR was sampled from a human patient who received an intestinal transplant, so some T cells may come from the graft donor. Sample: PBMCs, taken 335 days after intestinal transplant. The chain employs TRBV5-1 and TRBJ2-4; a confident D gene designation cannot be given. The CDR3 region reads CASSLGRPGLAKNIQYF. Here is the DNA: TGCGCCAGCAGCTTGGGACGGCCTGGGCTAGCCAAAAACATTCAGTACTTC.